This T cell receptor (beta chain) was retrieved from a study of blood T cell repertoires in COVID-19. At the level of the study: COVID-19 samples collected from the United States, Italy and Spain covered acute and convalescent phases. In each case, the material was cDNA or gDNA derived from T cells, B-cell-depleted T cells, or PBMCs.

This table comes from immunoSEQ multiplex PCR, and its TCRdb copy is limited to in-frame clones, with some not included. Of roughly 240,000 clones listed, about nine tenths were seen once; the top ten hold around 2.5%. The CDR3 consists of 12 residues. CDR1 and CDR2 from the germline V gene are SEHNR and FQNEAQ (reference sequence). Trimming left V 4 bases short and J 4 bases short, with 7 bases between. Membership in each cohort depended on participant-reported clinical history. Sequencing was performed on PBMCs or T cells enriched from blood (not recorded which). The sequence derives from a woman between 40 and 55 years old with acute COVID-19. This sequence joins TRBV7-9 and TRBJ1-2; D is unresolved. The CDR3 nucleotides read TGTGCCAGCAGCTCCTTACTCTATGGCTACACCTTC. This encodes CASSSLLYGYTF.